The following is a T cell receptor (beta chain) sequence with its context. The target of this receptor is not known. The data stem from a study of CXCR3-negative and CXCR3-positive naive CD8 T cells (dated by TCRdb to about 2019). In the study overall: In total, approximately 140 million TRB reads were obtained, which works out to roughly 1.5 +/- 0.3 million reads per library. Data from ten or so donors, pooled across two independent experiments, went into the diversity and physicochemical repertoire analyses. For the TRBV-TRBJ cluster analysis, the naive subsets came from 5 donors, while the memory cells came from 3 donors.

The CDR3 covers 12 residues, taking in both the cysteine and the phenylalanine. This entry has no DNA. The germline V gene gives CDR1 as SQVTM and CDR2 as ANQGSEA. Here is what the overall study found, with its caveats: Compared with CXCR3-negative naive cells, CXCR3-positive naive cells had TRB CDR3s with higher hydrophobicity (lower Kidera factor 4), lower energy, and higher strength and volume indices. Both naive subsets had comparably high repertoire diversity, while memory CD8+ T cells had much lower repertoire diversity. Because surface CD5, which is linked to self-reactivity in mice, was comparable between the naive subsets, TCR interaction strength was also inferred from TRB CDR3 physicochemical properties. CXCR3 expression partially decreased after cryopreservation, so most assays used freshly isolated PBMCs. Within the same donor, TRBV-TRBJ usage looked similar between naive CXCR3-negative and CXCR3-positive cells, but memory cells had distinct patterns.

For each CD8+ T cell subset, flow sorting was done in triplicate, and 300,000 to 350,000 cells per subset went directly into RLT lysis buffer. To keep memory contaminants out, a stringent definition of naive CD8+ T cells was applied: CD45RO-CCR7+CD27+CD95-. Standard density gradient centrifugation was used to isolate peripheral blood mononuclear cells from buffy coats. Naive CXCR3-negative and CXCR3-positive CD8+ T cells were flow-sorted using a FACSAria III. Total RNA was extracted from sorted cells using an RNeasy Mini Kit. The listed sequencing device is NextSeq 550. The Human TCR Profiling Kit (MiLaboratory) was used to prepare UMI-labeled 5' RACE TRB cDNA libraries. The full amount of extracted RNA was used for cDNA synthesis, and the full amount of resulting cDNA was used for PCR amplification. Libraries were prepared in parallel with an identical number of PCR cycles. As for the original processing: MIGEC and MiXCR extracted about 48,000 +/- 9,800 unique UMI-labeled TRB cDNA molecules per library, requiring at least two reads per UMI. On average, approximately 40,000 +/- 10,000 functional in-frame TRB CDR3 nucleotide clonotypes lacking stop codons were found per library. Diversity metrics, including normalized Shannon-Wiener and Chao1, were computed in VDJtools after downsampling to 5000 UMI-labeled TRB molecules per sample. VDJtools computed clonotype-size-weighted physicochemical properties of the central five CDR3 residues: interaction energy, strength, volume and Kidera factor 4. One entry per CDR3 protein sequence results from the TCRdb reprocessing of the reads, with DNA left out. These V and J calls derive from TCRdb rather than the authors' analysis. This sample's table lists 7,500 to 8,500 distinct CDR3 sequences. Approximately 1.9% of the sample is held by the ten biggest clonotypes.

The rearrangement combines TRBV29-1 with TRBJ2-5; TCRdb calls TRBD2, which cannot be checked without DNA. The sample was naive CXCR3- CD8+ T cells from blood. The sample's cell subset or site, from its label and the paper: CD45RO-CCR7+CD27+CD95- naive CD8+ T cells lacking CXCR3 (TNR3-). The clonotype originates from a human donor in good health. Some clones in this sample may be carry-over from other donors' samples. The CDR3 amino acid sequence is: CSAGLAGETQYF.